This passage covers 14 T cell receptor beta chains from one sample sequenced in a study of cytomegalovirus exposure and HLA in healthy donors. Here immunoSEQ multiplex PCR was the method, and the copy in TCRdb shows in-frame clones only, minus some. The profile shows about 130,000 clones, roughly 90% of them singletons. The source material was PBMCs. These receptors came from a man aged 25 to 40 in good health and CMV-seronegative.

The rearrangement links TRBV6-5 to TRBJ2-3; 8 bases align to TRBD1. Germline CDR1 reads MNHEY; CDR2 reads SVGAGI. This CDR3 comprises 14 residues. V was pared by 4 bases and J by 3 bases, with 3 bases of the junction left unmatched. The CDR3 sequence: CASSSRQGTDTQYF. Written as DNA, the CDR3 is TGTGCCAGCAGTTCGAGACAGGGGACAGATACGCAGTATTTT.

The chain carries TRBV7-3 and TRBJ2-2; TRBD1 aligns across 8 bases. The trim removed 4 bases at V and 3 bases at J, leaving 13 bases unmatched. This CDR3 comprises 18 residues. Germline CDR1 reads SGHTA; CDR2 reads FQGTGA. The CDR3, as DNA: TGTGCCAGCAGCTCGAACCCTTTACAGGGGGAATACACCGGGGAGCTGTTTTTT. Translated, it gives CASSSNPLQGEYTGELFF.

This clone has a single count. This rearrangement joins TRBV11-2 to TRBJ2-7, with D possibly being TRBD1 (5 bases). The CDR3 has 15 amino acids. Germline V gives CDR1 SGHAT, CDR2 FQNNGV. V dropped 6 bases and J dropped 3 bases, with 18 bases sitting between them. CDR3 nucleotide sequence: TGTGCCAGCAGACCAGGGCCCCGCTTAATCTACGAGCAGTACTTC. It yields the protein CASRPGPRLIYEQYF.

The J gene is TRBJ2-7, the V gene TRBV11-2; 11 nucleotides match TRBD2. The V and J ends lost 3 bases and 0 bases, in that order; junction bases with no gene match: 7. The CDR3 loop spans 17 amino acids. Germline lookup yields CDR1 SGHAT and CDR2 FQNNGV. The CDR3 sequence is CASSFASGGISSYEQYF. CDR3 DNA: TGTGCCAGCAGCTTCGCTAGCGGGGGGATTAGCTCCTACGAGCAGTACTTC.

The V gene is TRBV4-1, the J gene TRBJ1-5; unclear D gene. Germline assignment: CDR1 MGHRA and CDR2 YSYEKL. The germline V and J ends were trimmed by 3 bases and 0 bases, with 12 bases remaining between them. The CDR3 runs 16 residues. The CDR3 DNA reads as TGCGCCAGCAGCCATTATCAGATATATAGCAATCAGCCCCAGCATTTT. It translates to CASSHYQIYSNQPQHF.

The genes are TRBV7-3 and TRBJ2-3, with TRBD2 identical over 7 bases. Germline values: CDR1 SGHTA, CDR2 FQGTGA. V dropped 5 bases and J dropped 0; count of bases not matched to a gene: 5. The CDR3 spans 15 residues. DNA of the CDR3: TGTGCCAGCAGCAATCGGGGGGTTAGCACAGATACGCAGTATTTT. It codes for CASSNRGVSTDTQYF.

The chain carries TRBV28 and TRBJ1-5; D is uncertain. V was pared by 3 bases and J by 0 bases, with 12 bases between. The CDR3 runs 16 residues. Looked up from germline, CDR1 is MDHEN and CDR2 is SYDVKM. The CDR3 sequence is CASSLVFGNSNQPQHF. The CDR3 coding sequence is TGTGCCAGCAGTTTGGTGTTCGGTAATAGCAATCAGCCCCAGCATTTT.

The chain is built from TRBV28 and TRBJ2-6, with D perhaps matching TRBD2 (5 bases). Trimming took off 5 bases at V and 2 bases at J, with 16 bases between the two ends. Looked up from germline, CDR1 is MDHEN and CDR2 is SYDVKM. The CDR3 is made up of 17 amino acids. CDR3 protein: CASSPLRGWTGANVLTF. The CDR3 DNA follows: TGTGCCAGCAGTCCGCTGAGAGGGTGGACTGGGGCCAACGTCCTGACTTTC.

This chain uses TRBV11-2 with TRBJ1-6, with D possibly TRBD1 on 6 matching bases. The ends were cut back, 8 bases at V and 9 bases at J, with 20 bases in the middle. CDR3 length: 15 residues. The germline V gene encodes CDR1 SGHAT and CDR2 FQNNGV. Here the CDR3 DNA reads TGTGCCAGCGGTTCCTGGGGGGGGCGAAGTTCACCCCTCCACTTT. The encoded protein is CASGSWGGRSSPLHF.

The V call is TRBV5-1, the J call TRBJ1-2; 7 bases line up with TRBD1. CDR1 is SGHRS and CDR2 is YFSETQ in the germline V gene. The CDR3 has 14 residues. V gave up 0 bases and J gave up 6 bases; unmatched junction bases: 5. CDR3 sequence reads: CASSLGDSRNGYTF. The CDR3 DNA reads TGCGCCAGCAGCTTGGGGGACAGTAGGAATGGCTACACCTTC.

The rearrangement links TRBV29-1 to TRBJ1-2; 10 nucleotides line up with TRBD1. Germline loops: CDR1 SQVTM, CDR2 ANQGSEA. After removal of 7 bases from V and 0 bases from J, the junction contained 2 bases not matched to a gene. This CDR3 comprises 13 residues. The CDR3: CSGGTGANYGYTF. DNA for the CDR3: TGCAGCGGGGGGACAGGGGCTAACTATGGCTACACCTTC.

The chain uses TRBV7-2 and TRBJ2-7; the match to TRBD1 covers 7 bases. This CDR3 is 15 amino acids long. Germline lookup yields CDR1 SGHTA and CDR2 FQGNSA. V shed 1 base and J 5 bases; nucleotides not matched to a gene: 8. CDR3 protein: CASSLGGTAANEQYF. CDR3 nucleotide sequence: TGTGCCAGCAGCTTAGGAGGGACAGCTGCCAACGAGCAGTACTTC. The full variable domain, rest sourced from reference TRBV7-2 and TRBJ2-7, is GAGVSQSPSNKVTEKGKDVELRCDPISGHTALYWYRQSLGQGLEFLIYFQGNSAPDKSGLPSDRFSAERTGGSVSTLTIQRTQQEDSAVYLCASSLGGTAANEQYFGPGTRLTVT.

The rearrangement uses TRBV5-4 and TRBJ2-3, with 10 bases fitting TRBD1. Losses at the gene ends were 5 bases for V and 3 bases for J; bases not matched to a gene: 6. Germline V gives CDR1 SGHNT, CDR2 YYREEE (reference sequence). The CDR3 runs to 15 residues. The CDR3: CASRRQGARTDTQYF. CDR3 DNA: TGTGCCAGCAGGCGACAGGGGGCCCGAACAGATACGCAGTATTTT.

The V gene is TRBV27, the J gene TRBJ2-3, with 12 bases aligning to TRBD2. The ends lost 7 bases at V and 4 bases at J; junction bases unmatched: 6. The CDR3 totals 15 residues. The germline V gene encodes CDR1 MNHEY and CDR2 SMNVEV (reference sequence). The CDR3 loop reads CASNPSGGAPDTQYF. CDR3 nucleotides: TGTGCCAGCAATCCTAGCGGGGGGGCCCCAGATACGCAGTATTTT.